This T cell receptor (beta chain) was documented in a study of T cells in Graves' hyperthyroidism and ophthalmopathy. About the research overall: It was at initial diagnosis, before any treatment, that peripheral blood was collected.

Enrolled ophthalmopathy patients presented with a Clinical Activity Score of at least 3, a NOSPECS grade of at least 4, and disease duration under 3 months. Patients were excluded because of uncontrolled infection, other autoimmune disease, pregnancy or lactation. RNA transcripts provided the source from which TCR beta CDR3 regions were amplified. HTBI primers drove first-round RT-PCR of the TCR CDR3. TCRdb re-called the multiplex PCR reads with MiXCR, one entry per CDR3 protein. The data contain fewer than 250,000 distinct CDR3 sequences, roughly 15% of them singletons. V dropped 3 bases and J dropped 6; count of bases not matched to a gene: 7. Germline V gives CDR1 SGHDN, CDR2 FVKESK. CDR3 length equals 15 residues. Ten or more counts support this clonotype.

This receptor was identified in a woman younger than 35 with Graves' ophthalmopathy. The chain is built from TRBV14 and TRBJ2-2; TRBD2 matches 7 bases. The specimen sequenced was blood. CDR3 bases: TGTGCCAGCAGCCAGCAAGGCGGGAGATCCGGGGAGCTGTTTTTT. Translation: CASSQQGGRSGELFF.